These 17 T cell receptor beta chains were all obtained from the same sample, sequenced in a study of T cell responses to AZD1222 COVID-19 vaccine. Sequencing used immunoSEQ multiplex PCR; TCRdb keeps in-frame clones, though not all of them. The data contain roughly 140,000 clones, more than 85% of them seen just once; the ten biggest clones take up approximately 2%. The sample in question was peripheral blood, obtained on day 0 of AZD1222 vaccination. The source of these receptors is an adult in good health.

This chain connects TRBV27 to TRBJ2-7, with TRBD1 identical over 10 bases. The CDR3 sequence is 15 residues long. Unmatched junction bases numbered 8, after V lost 4 bases and J lost 5 bases. Germline V gene data show CDR1 as MNHEY and CDR2 as SMNVEV (reference sequence). For the CDR3, the DNA is TGTGCCAGCAGTTCCTGGGACAGGGGTGTGCACGAGCAGTACTTC. Amino acid sequence: CASSSWDRGVHEQYF.

CDR3 region: CASRAGGSGANVLTF. The CDR3 DNA sequence: TGTGCCAGCAGGGCCGGGGGTTCAGGGGCCAACGTCCTGACTTTC. V usage is TRBV6-5 and J usage is TRBJ2-6; perhaps TRBD2 as D (6 bases). Germline CDR1 is MNHEY and CDR2 is SVGAGI. This CDR3 comprises 15 residues. V lost 6 bases and J 4 bases, leaving 13 bases between the germline ends.

V is TRBV6-5 and J is TRBJ1-2; tentative D call: TRBD1 (6 bases). The V gene lost 8 bases and the J gene lost 4 bases, with 20 bases spanning the gap. The germline V gene has CDR1 MNHEY and CDR2 SVGAGI. This CDR3 has 15 residues. CDR3 sequence: CASGQGPPHLYGYTF. In nucleotides, the CDR3 is TGTGCCAGCGGGCAGGGGCCTCCCCACCTCTATGGCTACACCTTC.

This clone was found a few times. The J gene is TRBJ1-4, the V gene TRBV2; D ambiguous. With 6 bases removed from V and 8 bases from J, the gap between germline ends came to 16 bases. Looked up from germline, CDR1 is SNHLY and CDR2 is FYNNEI. The CDR3 consists of 14 residues. The chain's CDR3 is CASRGQAGGEKLFF. The CDR3 nucleotides read TGTGCCAGCAGGGGCCAGGCAGGAGGGGAAAAACTGTTTTTT.

This clone came up once. The chain employs TRBV10-3 and TRBJ2-3; D may match TRBD1 or TRBD2 (5 bases each). The CDR3 length is 15 residues. Germline V gene sequence: CDR1 ENHRY, CDR2 SYGVKD. V was pared by 6 bases and J by 0 bases, with 13 bases between. The CDR3 region is CAIRRDQMSTDTQYF. In DNA form, the CDR3 reads TGTGCCATCAGAAGGGACCAGATGAGCACAGATACGCAGTATTTT.

This rearrangement joins TRBV7-9 to TRBJ2-2; 9 bases line up with TRBD2. V lost 5 bases, J lost 3 bases, and 7 bases stayed unmatched. This CDR3 region has 16 residues. Germline loops: CDR1 SEHNR, CDR2 FQNEAQ (reference sequence). The DNA for the CDR3 is TGTGCCAGCAGCCCCGCGGCGGGAGGGGACACCGGGGAGCTGTTTTTT. Its translation is CASSPAAGGDTGELFF.

The rearrangement links TRBV11-2 to TRBJ2-1; perhaps TRBD1 as D (6 bases). V dropped 3 bases and J dropped 0 bases, with 6 bases sitting between them. This CDR3 region has 14 residues. Germline V gene lookup returns CDR1 SGHAT and CDR2 FQNNGV. CDR3 region: CASSLDSSYNEQFF. The DNA for the CDR3 is TGTGCCAGCAGCTTGGACAGCTCCTACAATGAGCAGTTCTTC.

As DNA, the CDR3 is TGTGCCAGCAGCTTTTTTACCGGGACATCATCCTACAATGAGCAGTTCTTC. It specifies CASSFFTGTSSYNEQFF. The rearrangement uses TRBV5-4 and TRBJ2-1; possible D gene TRBD1, 6 bases. Germline lookup yields CDR1 SGHNT and CDR2 YYREEE (reference sequence). The CDR3 runs 17 residues. V was clipped by 2 bases and J by 1 base, with 16 bases between them.

V is TRBV15 and J is TRBJ2-7; possible D gene TRBD1, 6 bases. The CDR3 sequence is 12 residues long. The germline V gene has CDR1 LNHNV and CDR2 YYDKDF (reference sequence). V was cut by 0 bases and J by 12 bases, with 12 bases left in between. The CDR3 here is CATSRDSDRRYF. CDR3 bases: TGTGCCACCAGCAGAGATTCAGACAGGCGGTACTTC.

The CDR3 DNA reads as TGTGCCAGCAAGCGGGGGGCAACTAATGAAAAACTGTTTTTT. Protein: CASKRGATNEKLFF. This chain uses TRBV3-1 (or the pseudogene TRBV3-2) with TRBJ1-4, with D tentatively TRBD1 (5 bases). Germline V gene data show CDR1 as LGHDT and CDR2 as YNNKEL (reference sequence). V dropped 7 bases and J dropped 0 bases, with 9 bases sitting between them. The CDR3 runs to 14 residues.

The rearrangement joins TRBV12-3 or TRBV12-4 to TRBJ2-2; D is ambiguous. The CDR3 has 13 amino acids. V was trimmed by 0 bases and J by 6 bases, leaving 5 bases between them. In DNA, the CDR3 is TGTGCCAGCAGTTTAGCTCTCGCCGGGGAGCTGTTTTTT. It encodes CASSLALAGELFF.

This sequence joins TRBV3-1 (or the pseudogene TRBV3-2) and TRBJ1-1; maybe TRBD1 (5 bases). Trimming stripped 6 bases from V and 1 base from J, with 12 bases between. CDR3 length: 14 amino acids. The germline V gene has CDR1 LGHDT and CDR2 YNNKEL (reference sequence). The CDR3 DNA is TGTGCCAGCAGGCCTCGGGGGGAGAACACTGAAGCTTTCTTT. Encoded protein: CASRPRGENTEAFF.

In DNA form, the CDR3 reads TGTGCCAGCAGCCTAGCGGGGGGGCGCAACAATGAGCAGTTCTTC. It encodes CASSLAGGRNNEQFF. This chain connects TRBV2 to TRBJ2-1; 12 bases match TRBD2. The CDR3 sequence is 15 residues long. Germline V gene sequence: CDR1 SNHLY, CDR2 FYNNEI. V lost 6 bases to trimming and J lost 5 bases; unmatched junction nucleotides: 5. The entire variable domain, with the rest obtained from reference TRBV2 and TRBJ2-1, is as follows: EPEVTQTPSHQVTQMGQEVILRCVPISNHLYFYWYRQILGQKVEFLVSFYNNEISEKSEIFDDQFSVERPDGSNFTLKIRSTKLEDSAMYFCASSLAGGRNNEQFFGPGTRLTVL.

The rearrangement joins TRBV24-1 to TRBJ1-3; possible D gene TRBD1, 5 bases. V lost 4 bases to trimming and J lost 1 base, with 13 bases between them. The CDR3 contains 16 residues. In germline, CDR1 is KGHDR, CDR2 SFDVKD. The chain's CDR3 is CATSDPADTSGNTIYF. CDR3 DNA sequence: TGTGCCACCAGTGACCCAGCGGACACTTCTGGAAACACCATATATTTT.

This clone was counted only a few times. This rearrangement joins TRBV10-1 to TRBJ2-2; no clear D. V was cut by 2 bases and J by 7 bases, with 2 bases left in between. CDR1 WNHNN and CDR2 SYGVQD come from the germline V gene (reference sequence). The CDR3 has 11 amino acids. CDR3 sequence: CASSEGGELFF. The CDR3 nucleotides are TGCGCCAGCAGTGAGGGCGGGGAGCTGTTTTTT.

The chain recombines TRBV7-3 with TRBJ1-1, with a tentative D call TRBD1 (6 bases). Germline lookup yields CDR1 SGHTA and CDR2 FQGTGA. The V end was cut by 0 bases, the J end by 0 bases, with 8 bases between. The CDR3 is made up of 15 amino acids. DNA for the CDR3: TGTGCCAGCAGCTTAACTCGGGACATGAACACTGAAGCTTTCTTT. Amino acids: CASSLTRDMNTEAFF.

This chain uses TRBV9 with TRBJ2-3; tentatively, D is TRBD1 (6 bases). The CDR3 covers 15 residues. Germline V lookup: CDR1 SGDLS, CDR2 YYNGEE. Trimming took 0 bases from V and 1 from J, leaving 9 bases between them. CDR3 coding DNA: TGTGCCAGCAGCGTAGCTGGGGGCGGCACAGATACGCAGTATTTT. Protein product: CASSVAGGGTDTQYF.